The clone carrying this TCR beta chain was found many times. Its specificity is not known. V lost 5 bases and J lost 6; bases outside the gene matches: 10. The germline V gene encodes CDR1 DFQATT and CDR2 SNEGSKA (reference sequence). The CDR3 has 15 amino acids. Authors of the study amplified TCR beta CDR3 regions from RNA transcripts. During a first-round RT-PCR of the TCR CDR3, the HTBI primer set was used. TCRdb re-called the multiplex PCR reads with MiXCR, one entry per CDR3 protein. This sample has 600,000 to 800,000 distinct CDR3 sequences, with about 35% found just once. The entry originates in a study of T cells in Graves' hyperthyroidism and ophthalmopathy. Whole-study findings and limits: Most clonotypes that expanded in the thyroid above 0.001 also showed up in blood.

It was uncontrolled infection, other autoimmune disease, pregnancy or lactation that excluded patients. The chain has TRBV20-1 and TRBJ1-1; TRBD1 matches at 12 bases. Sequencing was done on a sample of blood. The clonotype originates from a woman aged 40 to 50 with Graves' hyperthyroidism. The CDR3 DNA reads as TGCAGTGCTGGGACAGGGGGCTACTATAAGTCTGAAGCTTTCTTT. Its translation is CSAGTGGYYKSEAFF.